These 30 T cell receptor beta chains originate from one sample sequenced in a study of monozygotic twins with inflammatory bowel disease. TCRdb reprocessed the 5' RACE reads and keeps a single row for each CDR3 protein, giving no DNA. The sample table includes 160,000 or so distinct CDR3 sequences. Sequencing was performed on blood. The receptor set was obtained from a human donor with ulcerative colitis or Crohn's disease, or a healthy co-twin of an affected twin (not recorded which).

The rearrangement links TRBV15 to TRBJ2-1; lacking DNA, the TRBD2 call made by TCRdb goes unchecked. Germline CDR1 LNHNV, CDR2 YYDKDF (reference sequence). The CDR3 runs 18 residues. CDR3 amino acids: CATSSGLLLEGSWNEQFF.

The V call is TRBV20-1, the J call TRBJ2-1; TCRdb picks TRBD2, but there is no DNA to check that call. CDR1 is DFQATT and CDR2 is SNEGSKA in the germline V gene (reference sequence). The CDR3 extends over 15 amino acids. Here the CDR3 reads CSARSPSGRVDEQFF.

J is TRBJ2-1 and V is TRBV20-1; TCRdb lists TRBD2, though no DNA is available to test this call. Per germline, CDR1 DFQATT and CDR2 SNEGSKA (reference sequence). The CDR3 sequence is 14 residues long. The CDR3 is CSARHPLGENEQFF.

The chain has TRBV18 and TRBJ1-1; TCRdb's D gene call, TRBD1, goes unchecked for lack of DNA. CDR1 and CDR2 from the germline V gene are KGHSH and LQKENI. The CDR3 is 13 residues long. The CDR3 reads CASSPGTDREAFF. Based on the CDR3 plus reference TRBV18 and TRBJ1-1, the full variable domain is NAGVMQNPRHLVRRRGQEARLRCSPMKGHSHVYWYRQLPEEGLKFMVYLQKENIIDESGMPKERFSAEFPKEGPSILRIQQVVRGDSAAYFCASSPGTDREAFFGQGTRLTVV.

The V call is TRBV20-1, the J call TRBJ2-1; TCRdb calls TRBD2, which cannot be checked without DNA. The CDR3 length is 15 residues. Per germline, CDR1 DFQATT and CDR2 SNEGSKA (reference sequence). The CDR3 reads CSAQVWTSVGNEQFF.

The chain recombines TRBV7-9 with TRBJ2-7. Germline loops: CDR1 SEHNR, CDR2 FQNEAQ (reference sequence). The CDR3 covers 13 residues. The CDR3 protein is CASSLDFLYEQYF.

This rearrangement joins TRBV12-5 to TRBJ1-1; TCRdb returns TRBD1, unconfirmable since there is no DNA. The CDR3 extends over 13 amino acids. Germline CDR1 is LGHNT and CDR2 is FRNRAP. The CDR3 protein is CASGPRGGTEAFF.

CDR3 loop: CASSLFGDQPQHF. This chain joins TRBV28 and TRBJ1-5. Germline values: CDR1 MDHEN, CDR2 SYDVKM. This CDR3 is built from 13 residues.

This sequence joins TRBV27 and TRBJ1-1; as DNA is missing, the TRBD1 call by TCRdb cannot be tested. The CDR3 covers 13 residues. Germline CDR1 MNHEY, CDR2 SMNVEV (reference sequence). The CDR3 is CASRTGGGPEAFF.

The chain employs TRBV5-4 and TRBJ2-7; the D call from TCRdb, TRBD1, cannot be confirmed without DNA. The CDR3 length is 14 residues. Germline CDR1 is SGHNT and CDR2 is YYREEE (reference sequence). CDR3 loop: CASSSKQGAKEQYF. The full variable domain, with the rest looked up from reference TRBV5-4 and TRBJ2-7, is ETGVTQSPTHLIKTRGQQVTLRCSSQSGHNTVSWYQQALGQGPQFIFQYYREEENGRGNFPPRFSGLQFPNYSSELNVNALELDDSALYLCASSSKQGAKEQYFGPGTRLTVT.

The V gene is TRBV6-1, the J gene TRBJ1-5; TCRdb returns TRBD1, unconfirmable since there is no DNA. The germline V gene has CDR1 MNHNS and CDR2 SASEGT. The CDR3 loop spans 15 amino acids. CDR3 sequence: CASSPDRWSNQPQHF.

The CDR3 loop is CASSLGLAENNEQFF. This chain joins TRBV5-1 and TRBJ2-1; the D call of TRBD2 rests on TCRdb alone, since no DNA is present to check it. Germline-derived CDR1 and CDR2 are SGHRS and YFSETQ. The CDR3 extends over 15 amino acids.

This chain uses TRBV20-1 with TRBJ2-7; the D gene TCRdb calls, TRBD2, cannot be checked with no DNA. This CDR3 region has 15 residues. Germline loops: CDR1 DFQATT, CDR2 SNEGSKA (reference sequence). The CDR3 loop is CSVRRTSGNSYEQYF.

CDR3 residues: CSARDPGTSGDTQYF. The chain employs TRBV20-1 and TRBJ2-3; TCRdb's D call of TRBD2 is untestable without DNA. Germline V CDR1 and CDR2: DFQATT, SNEGSKA (reference sequence). This CDR3 region has 15 residues.

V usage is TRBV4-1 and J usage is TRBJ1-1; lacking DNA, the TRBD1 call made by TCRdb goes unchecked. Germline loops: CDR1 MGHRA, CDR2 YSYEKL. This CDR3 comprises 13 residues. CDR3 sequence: CASSLRGGQEAFF.

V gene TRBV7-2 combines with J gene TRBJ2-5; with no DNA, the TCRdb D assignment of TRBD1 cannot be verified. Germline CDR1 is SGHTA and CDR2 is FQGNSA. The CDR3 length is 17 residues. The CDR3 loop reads CASSPGGGGQVRETQYF.

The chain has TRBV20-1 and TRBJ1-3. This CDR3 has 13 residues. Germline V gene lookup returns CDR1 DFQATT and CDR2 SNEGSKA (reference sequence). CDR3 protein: CSARQNSGNTIYF.

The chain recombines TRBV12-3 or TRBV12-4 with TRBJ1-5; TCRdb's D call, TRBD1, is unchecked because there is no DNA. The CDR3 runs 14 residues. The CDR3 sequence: CASKSGVSNQPQHF.

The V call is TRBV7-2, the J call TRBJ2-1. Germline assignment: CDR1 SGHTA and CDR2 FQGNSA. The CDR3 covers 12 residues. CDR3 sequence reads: CASSVQRAEQFF.

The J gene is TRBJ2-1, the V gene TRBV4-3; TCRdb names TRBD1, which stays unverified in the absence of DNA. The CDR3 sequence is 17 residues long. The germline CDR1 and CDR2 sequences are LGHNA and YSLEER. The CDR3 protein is CASSRNVADGAVNEQFF.

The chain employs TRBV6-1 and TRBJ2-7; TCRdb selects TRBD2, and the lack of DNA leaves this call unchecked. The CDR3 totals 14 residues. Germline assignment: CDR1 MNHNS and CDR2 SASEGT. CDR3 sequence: CASSPQGTYYEQYF.

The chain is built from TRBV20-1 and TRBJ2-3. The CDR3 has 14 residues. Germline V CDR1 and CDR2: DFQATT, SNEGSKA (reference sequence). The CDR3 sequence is CSARVGGSLDTQYF.

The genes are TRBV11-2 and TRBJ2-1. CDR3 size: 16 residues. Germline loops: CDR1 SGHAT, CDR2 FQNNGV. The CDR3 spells CASTSWVGNVDNEQFF.

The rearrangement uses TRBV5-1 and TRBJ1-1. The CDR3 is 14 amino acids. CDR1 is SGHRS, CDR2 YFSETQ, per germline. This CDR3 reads CATKRDPTDTEAFF.

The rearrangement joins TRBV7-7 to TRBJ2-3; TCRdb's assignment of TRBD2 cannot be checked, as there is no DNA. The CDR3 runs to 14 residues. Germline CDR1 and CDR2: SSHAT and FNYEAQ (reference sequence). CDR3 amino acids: CASSRVGEGDTQYF.

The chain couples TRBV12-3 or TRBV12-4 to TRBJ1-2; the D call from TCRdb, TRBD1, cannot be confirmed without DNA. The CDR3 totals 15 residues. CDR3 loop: CASSLGAGGSGGYTF.

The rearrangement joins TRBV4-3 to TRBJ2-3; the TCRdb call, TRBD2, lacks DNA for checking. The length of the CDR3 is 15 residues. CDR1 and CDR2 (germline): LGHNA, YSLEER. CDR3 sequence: CASSQGAGSTDTQYF.

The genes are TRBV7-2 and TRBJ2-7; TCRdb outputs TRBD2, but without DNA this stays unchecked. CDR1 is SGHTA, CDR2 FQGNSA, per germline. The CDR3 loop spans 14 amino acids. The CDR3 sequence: CASSLLAGLREQYF.

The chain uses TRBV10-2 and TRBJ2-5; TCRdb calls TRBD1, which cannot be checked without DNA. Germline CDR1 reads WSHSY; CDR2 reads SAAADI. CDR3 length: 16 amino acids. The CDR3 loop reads CASGGQGDIYQETQYF.

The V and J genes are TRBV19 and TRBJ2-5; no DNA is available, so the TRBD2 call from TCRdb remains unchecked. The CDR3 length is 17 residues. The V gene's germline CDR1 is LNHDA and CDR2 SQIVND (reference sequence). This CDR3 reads CASSPTSGGALEETQYF.